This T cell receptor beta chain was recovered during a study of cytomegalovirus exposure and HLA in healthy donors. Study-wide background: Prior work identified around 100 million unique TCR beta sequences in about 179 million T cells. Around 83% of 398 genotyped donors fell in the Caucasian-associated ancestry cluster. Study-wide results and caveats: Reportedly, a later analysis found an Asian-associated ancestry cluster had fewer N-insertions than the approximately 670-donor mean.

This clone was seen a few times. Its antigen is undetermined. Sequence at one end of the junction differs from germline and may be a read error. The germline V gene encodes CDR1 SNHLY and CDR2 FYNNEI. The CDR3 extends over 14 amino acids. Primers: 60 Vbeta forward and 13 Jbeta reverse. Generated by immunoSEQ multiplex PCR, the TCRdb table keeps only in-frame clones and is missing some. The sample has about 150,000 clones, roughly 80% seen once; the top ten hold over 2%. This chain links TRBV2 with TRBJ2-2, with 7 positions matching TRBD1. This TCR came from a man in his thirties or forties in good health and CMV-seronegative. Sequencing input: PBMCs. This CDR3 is CAGSRQGNTGELFF. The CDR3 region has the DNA TGTGCCGGCAGTAGACAGGGGAACACCGGGGAGCTGTTTTTT. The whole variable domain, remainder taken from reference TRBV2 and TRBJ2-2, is EPEVTQTPSHQVTQMGQEVILRCVPISNHLYFYWYRQILGQKVEFLVSFYNNEISEKSEIFDDQFSVERPDGSNFTLKIRSTKLEDSAMYFCAGSRQGNTGELFFGEGSRLTVL.